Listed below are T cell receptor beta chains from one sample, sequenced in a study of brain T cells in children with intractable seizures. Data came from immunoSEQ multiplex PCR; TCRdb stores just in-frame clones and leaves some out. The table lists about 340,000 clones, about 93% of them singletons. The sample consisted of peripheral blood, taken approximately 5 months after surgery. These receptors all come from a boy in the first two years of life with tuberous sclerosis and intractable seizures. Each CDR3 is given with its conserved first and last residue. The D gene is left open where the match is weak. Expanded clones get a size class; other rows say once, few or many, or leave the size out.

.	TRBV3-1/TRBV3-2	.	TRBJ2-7	TGTGCCAGCAGCCAAGATAACCTGCTCCCCAGCTCCTACGAGCAGTACTTC	CASSQDNLLPSSYEQYF
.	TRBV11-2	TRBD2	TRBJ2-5	TGTGCCAGCAGCTTAGGAGCTAGCGGGGGAGAGACCCAGTACTTC	CASSLGASGGETQYF
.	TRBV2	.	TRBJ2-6	TGTGCCAGCAGGGAACTTAACTCTGGGGCCAACGTCCTGACTTTC	CASRELNSGANVLTF
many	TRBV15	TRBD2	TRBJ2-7	TGTGCCACCAGCAGAGATCGCGGGAGGAGGGCCTCCTACGAGCAGTACTTC	CATSRDRGRRASYEQYF
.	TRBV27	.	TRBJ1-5	TGTGCCAGCAGTGTCGGGGAACAGGGGCCCCAGCATTTT	CASSVGEQGPQHF
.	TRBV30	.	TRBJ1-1	TGTGCCTGGATAATTCAGGGAACTGAAGCTTTCTTT	CAWIIQGTEAFF
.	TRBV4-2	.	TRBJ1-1	TGTGCCAGCAGCCGGCCGGGGGGCGAGGGCACTGAAGCTTTCTTT	CASSRPGGEGTEAFF
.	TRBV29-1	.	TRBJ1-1	TGCAGCGTTGTGGTTTGGGGTGTGAACACTGAAGCTTTCTTT	CSVVVWGVNTEAFF
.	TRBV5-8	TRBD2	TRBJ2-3	TGTGCCAGCAGCCTCCCAGCGGGAGCCGATACGCAGTATTTT	CASSLPAGADTQYF
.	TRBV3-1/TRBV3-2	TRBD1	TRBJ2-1	TGTGCCAGCAGCCTCACGACAGGGGGCTCCTACAATGAGCAGTTCTTC	CASSLTTGGSYNEQFF
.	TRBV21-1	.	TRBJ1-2	TGTGCCAGCAGCCCGAGGCGCGAAGGGAGGGACTATGGCTACACCTTC	CASSPRREGRDYGYTF
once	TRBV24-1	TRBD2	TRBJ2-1	TGTGCCACCAGTGACCCCCGACTAGCGGGAAACAATGAGCAGTTCTTC	CATSDPRLAGNNEQFF
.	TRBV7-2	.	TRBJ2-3	TGTGCCAGCTGCGCGGTAGGGGGAGATACGCAGTATTTT	CASCAVGGDTQYF
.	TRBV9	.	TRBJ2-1	TGTGCCAGCAGCGTATCTACCGGGGGCAGGGGACGACACAATGAGCAGTTCTTC	CASSVSTGGRGRHNEQFF
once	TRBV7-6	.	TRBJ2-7	TGTGCCAGCAGCTTAGAACCTTGGGGGGAGTTTCTGTACGAGCAGTACTTC	CASSLEPWGEFLYEQYF
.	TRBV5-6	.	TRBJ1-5	TGTGCCAGCAGCTTGGATGCGTCCAGGGTTCGTCAGCCCCAGCATTTT	CASSLDASRVRQPQHF
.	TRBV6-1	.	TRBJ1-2	TGTGCCAGCAGTGAGCGGGGACCGAGCTATGGCTACACCTTC	CASSERGPSYGYTF
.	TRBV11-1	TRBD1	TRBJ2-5	TGTGCCAGCAGCTCGTGGTCGGGGACAGAACAAGAGACCCAGTACTTC	CASSSWSGTEQETQYF
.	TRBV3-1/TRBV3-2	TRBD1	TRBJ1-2	TGTGCCAGCAGCCAAGCATCCGGGACAGCTGGCTATGGCTACACCTTC	CASSQASGTAGYGYTF
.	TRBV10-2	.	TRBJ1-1	TGCGCCAGCAGTGAACTCGGGGGGGGGACTGAAGCTTTCTTT	CASSELGGGTEAFF
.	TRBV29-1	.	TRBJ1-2	TGCAGCGTTGATCACTCCGATGGCTACACCTTC	CSVDHSDGYTF
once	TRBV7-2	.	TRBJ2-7	TGTGCCAGCAGCTTTGCGGGATCATCCTACGAGCAGTACTTC	CASSFAGSSYEQYF
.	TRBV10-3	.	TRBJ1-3	TGCGCCATCAGAACCCTCTTCTCTGGAAACACCATATATTTT	CAIRTLFSGNTIYF
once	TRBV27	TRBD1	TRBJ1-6	TGTGCCAGCAAGGGGGCGGCTATCTATAATTCACCCCTCCACTTT	CASKGAAIYNSPLHF
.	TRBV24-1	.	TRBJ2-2	TGTGCCACCATGGGACTCCCCGGGAACACCGGGGAGCTGTTTTTT	CATMGLPGNTGELFF
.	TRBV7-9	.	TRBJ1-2	TGTGCCAGCAGCTTACATAAGGACAATCAGGGCTACACCTTC	CASSLHKDNQGYTF